This T cell receptor (beta chain) comes out of a study of blood T cell repertoires in COVID-19. Study information: Whether acute or convalescent, the COVID-19 samples came from the United States, Italy and Spain. The cDNA or gDNA used as material had been derived from T cells, B-cell-depleted T cells, or PBMCs.

Authors' data handling: Reference gene primer amplification in the assay estimated nucleated cell counts. Only in-frame clones appear in the TCRdb table, and some are missing; sequencing was by immunoSEQ multiplex PCR. The V and J calls and clone size come from that table; D and trimming were worked out from the DNA. The sample shows a few hundred thousand clones, around 88% of them seen only once. Germline CDR1 and CDR2: MNHEY and SVGEGT. The V end lost 1 base, the J end lost 0 bases, and 13 bases lay between the germline ends. This CDR3 is 17 amino acids long. The sample was peripheral blood. The receptor was isolated from a woman aged 30 to 39 who had recovered from COVID-19. The genes are TRBV6-2 or TRBV6-3 and TRBJ1-5; possible D gene TRBD1, 5 bases. The CDR3 is CASSYWTAGVSNQPQHF. CDR3 sequence (DNA): TGTGCCAGCAGTTACTGGACGGCGGGGGTTAGCAATCAGCCCCAGCATTTT.